The following is a T cell receptor beta chain sequence with its context. Its antigen is undetermined. V was clipped by 0 bases and J by 8 bases, with 18 bases between them. Per germline, CDR1 SGHRS and CDR2 YFSETQ. The CDR3 sequence is 16 residues long. This sample is part of a study of T cell clonotyping in hematopoietic cell transplantation. Study-level findings and limits: At the given depth, recipient repertoires were over 97% de novo clonotypes.

Data came from immunoSEQ multiplex PCR; TCRdb stores just in-frame clones and leaves some out. The data contain 46,000 or so clones, around 84% of them singletons. The sample's time point: recipient sample about 28 days before transplant, after cytoreduction. Blood collection times were about day -28 and days 30, 100, 180 posttransplant. This sequence was found in a man aged 55 to 70 with biphenotypic leukemia. Some clones in this sample may be carry-over from other donors' samples. The sequencing used peripheral blood mononuclear cells, collected before stem cell transplant. V gene TRBV5-1 combines with J gene TRBJ2-1, with TRBD2 as a possible D gene (5 bases). The chain's CDR3 is CASSLGTLGPGDEQFF. In nucleotides, the CDR3 is TGCGCCAGCAGCTTGGGGACTCTTGGCCCCGGGGATGAGCAGTTCTTC.